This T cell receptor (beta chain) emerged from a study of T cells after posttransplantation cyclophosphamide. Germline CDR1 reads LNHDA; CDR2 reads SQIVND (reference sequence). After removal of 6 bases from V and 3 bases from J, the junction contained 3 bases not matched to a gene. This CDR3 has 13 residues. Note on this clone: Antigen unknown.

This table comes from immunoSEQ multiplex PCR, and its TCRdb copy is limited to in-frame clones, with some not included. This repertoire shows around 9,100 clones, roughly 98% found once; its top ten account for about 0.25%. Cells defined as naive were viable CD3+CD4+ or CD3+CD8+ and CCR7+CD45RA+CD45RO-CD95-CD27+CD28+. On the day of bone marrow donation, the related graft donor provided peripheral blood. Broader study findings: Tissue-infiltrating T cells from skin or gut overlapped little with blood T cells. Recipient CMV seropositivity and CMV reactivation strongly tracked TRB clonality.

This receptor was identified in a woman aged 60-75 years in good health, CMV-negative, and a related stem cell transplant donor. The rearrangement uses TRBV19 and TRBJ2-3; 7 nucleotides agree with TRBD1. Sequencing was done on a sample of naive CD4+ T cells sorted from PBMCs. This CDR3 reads CASRGGMTDTQYF. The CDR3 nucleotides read TGTGCCAGTAGAGGGGGCATGACAGATACGCAGTATTTT.